Sequencing of this T cell receptor (beta chain) was carried out in a study of OX40 agonist ivuxolimab in advanced cancers. Notes on the research overall: The costimulatory receptor OX40 (CD134) was targeted by ivuxolimab, a fully human IgG2 agonistic monoclonal antibody. Intravenous ivuxolimab was administered to patients every 2 weeks at six dose levels: 0.01, 0.1, 0.3, 1.5, 3 and 10 mg/kg. Of the approximately 54 patients in dose escalation, some 19 had hepatocellular carcinoma, about 15 had melanoma, 9 had renal cell carcinoma and 9 had head and neck cancer. In the dose-escalation cohort, 75% to 85% of patients were male, and the mean age was around 60 years with a range of roughly 23 to 90. Patients were allowed to have had prior anti-PD-1, anti-PD-L1 or anti-CTLA-4 therapy, and 30% to 50% of the dose-escalation patients had previously received checkpoint inhibitors. Partial responses were achieved by three dose-escalation patients, of whom one had hepatocellular carcinoma and two had cutaneous melanoma. Peripheral TCRbeta sequencing was intended to test whether TCR sequence diversity was altered and clonal T-cell expansion was caused by ivuxolimab. The paper covers the monotherapy dose-escalation part of the phase I ivuxolimab trial, which included N ≈ 50 patients. General conclusions and limits of the study: The antigen specificity of the clonally expanded peripheral T cells was not determined. Clonal expansion of both CD4+ and CD8+ blood T cells was observed from baseline to week 6 at doses 0.1 to 3.0 mg/kg. In the 0.1-3.0 mg/kg groups, partial responders were among the patients with the lowest normalized peripheral clonal expansion, particularly in CD8+ T cells. Low levels of normalized T-cell clonal expansion were also seen in some nonresponding patients. After ivuxolimab, more expanded clones were found on average in CD8+ T cells than in CD4+ T cells.

The trial excluded patients who had a history of autoimmune disease or who were on systemic immunosuppression. Peripheral blood for TCR sequencing was collected from all dose cohorts at baseline, on cycle 4 day 1, and on cycle 7 day 1. Samples came from an open-label, multicenter, first-in-human phase I dose-escalation trial of ivuxolimab. Adults with locally advanced or metastatic melanoma, renal cell, hepatocellular, or head and neck squamous cell carcinoma were enrolled in the trial. Before TCR sequencing, CD4+ T cells and CD8+ T cells were sorted from peripheral blood as separate populations. V ends up 5 bases short and J 3 bases short, with an unmatched junction base count of 7. In the germline V gene, CDR1 corresponds to SGDLS and CDR2 to YYNGEE. Its CDR3 holds 14 amino acids, cysteine through phenylalanine. Here the CDR3 DNA is all that survives: 42 bases in frame from base 1. Genomic DNA was extracted from sorted cells for sequencing of the TCRbeta CDR3 region. The immunoSEQ Assay was used to sequence the TCRbeta CDR3 regions. Sourced from immuneACCESS, this table was stored by TCRdb with only in-frame sequences that have V and J called. A share of the clones is absent; for the studies checked, an unresolved V gene accounts for under half, and the remainder has no known explanation. This sample has approximately 35,000 clones in its table, and roughly nine tenths of those were observed once. The ten top clones hold 35% to 45% of the sample.

Comments on this clone: Its antigen is unknown. Base quality data are lacking; no much larger clone is found one base away.

The source material was CD4+ or CD8+ T cells sorted from blood, sampled in a trial of the OX40 agonist ivuxolimab. This TCR derives from an adult with an advanced solid tumor such as melanoma, head and neck, liver or kidney cancer. The rearrangement joined TRBV9 to TRBJ1-1; 7 bases in between match TRBD1. Here the CDR3 is given as CASSFTGVDTEAFF. The DNA sequence is as follows: TGTGCCAGCAGTTTCACAGGGGTGGACACTGAAGCTTTCTTT.